Listed below are T cell receptor beta chains from one sample, sequenced in a study of cytomegalovirus exposure and HLA in healthy donors. This table comes from immunoSEQ multiplex PCR, and its TCRdb copy is limited to in-frame clones, with some not included. The table includes 220,000 or so clones, more than 65% detected once. Source material: PBMCs. All receptors derive from a woman under 40 in good health and CMV-seronegative. The CDR3 runs from the conserved cysteine through the conserved F or W. The D gene is left open where the match is weak. Size values are once, few and many counts, or a class for expanded clones, and some rows have none.

TRBJ1-4 | TRBV10-3 | - | - | CAISDSETNEKLFF | TGTGCCATCAGTGACAGCGAGACTAATGAAAAACTGTTTTTT
TRBJ1-6 | TRBV5-6 | few | - | CASSLDIYNSPLHF | TGTGCCAGCAGCTTGGACATTTATAATTCACCCCTCCACTTT
TRBJ2-1 | TRBV9 | - | TRBD2 | CASSPGLAGGFEFF | TGTGCCAGCAGCCCGGGTCTAGCGGGGGGCTTCGAGTTCTTC
TRBJ2-7 | TRBV5-1 | - | TRBD2 | CASSSSGLPYEQYF | TGCGCCAGCAGCTCCTCGGGACTACCCTACGAGCAGTACTTC
TRBJ2-1 | TRBV19 | - | TRBD1 | CASSSVGQVREQFF | TGTGCCAGTAGTTCTGTGGGACAGGTACGAGAGCAGTTCTTC
TRBJ2-5 | TRBV29-1 | - | TRBD2 | CSVYSGRAPETQYF | TGCAGCGTTTATAGCGGGAGGGCCCCAGAGACCCAGTACTTC
TRBJ2-5 | TRBV2 | - | - | CASSAGGWEENQYF | TGTGCCAGCAGTGCAGGGGGGTGGGAAGAGAACCAGTACTTC
TRBJ2-5 | TRBV4-1 | - | - | CASSQGGGRVGSQYF | TGCGCCAGCAGCCAAGGGGGCGGAAGAGTAGGGTCCCAGTACTTC
TRBJ1-1 | TRBV19 | few | - | CASRLQGSDQAFF | TGTGCCAGTAGACTACAGGGATCGGATCAAGCTTTCTTT
TRBJ2-7 | TRBV5-6 | - | - | CASSLRGADEQYF | TGTGCCAGCAGCTTGCGGGGGGCCGACGAGCAGTACTTC
TRBJ1-2 | TRBV7-3 | - | TRBD1 | CASSLLPGTGFDGYTF | TGTGCCAGCAGCTTACTTCCAGGGACAGGGTTTGATGGCTACACCTTC
TRBJ2-5 | TRBV7-9 | - | TRBD2 | CASSSPGTSGRGETQYF | TGTGCCAGCAGCTCCCCCGGGACTAGCGGGAGGGGGGAGACCCAGTACTTC
TRBJ1-5 | TRBV5-6 | - | - | CASSIFGGGQPQHF | TGTGCCAGCAGCATATTTGGGGGCGGTCAGCCCCAGCATTTT
TRBJ1-2 | TRBV2 | - | TRBD1 | CASGTGVGYGYTF | TGTGCCAGCGGGACAGGGGTCGGCTATGGCTACACCTTC
TRBJ2-5 | TRBV2 | - | TRBD2 | CASSGTKAGGRETQYF | TGTGCCAGCAGTGGGACTAAAGCGGGGGGCCGGGAGACCCAGTACTTC
TRBJ1-1 | TRBV30 | - | TRBD1 | CAWSSRGQGFTEAFF | TGTGCCTGGAGTTCCCGGGGACAGGGCTTCACTGAAGCTTTCTTT
TRBJ2-5 | TRBV20-1 | - | - | CSARDQETQYF | TGCAGTGCTAGAGATCAGGAGACCCAGTACTTC
TRBJ1-2 | TRBV5-1 | - | - | CASSFQGRGSYTF | TGCGCCAGCAGCTTCCAGGGTCGAGGAAGCTACACCTTC
TRBJ1-3 | TRBV30 | - | - | CAWSGRIVGGNTIYF | TGTGCCTGGAGTGGGAGGATTGTGGGGGGAAACACCATATATTTT
TRBJ1-2 | TRBV7-6 | - | - | CAISFRPSLGGENYGYTF | TGTGCCATCAGCTTTCGCCCCTCGCTGGGGGGGGAAAATTATGGCTACACCTTC
TRBJ2-2 | TRBV5-1 | - | TRBD2 | CASSLNGGDTGELFF | TGCGCCAGCAGCTTAAACGGGGGGGACACCGGGGAGCTGTTTTTT
TRBJ2-7 | TRBV19 | - | - | CASSTGTTGYEQYF | TGTGCCAGTAGTACCGGGACAACAGGCTACGAGCAGTACTTC
TRBJ2-1 | TRBV9 | once | - | CDSSAKTPQAVLDEQFF | TGTGACAGCAGCGCGAAAACCCCGCAGGCCGTTCTGGATGAGCAGTTCTTC
TRBJ1-3 | TRBV6-5 | - | - | CASSDGYSGNTIYF | TGTGCCAGCAGTGACGGGTACTCTGGAAACACCATATATTTT
TRBJ2-3 | TRBV5-1 | - | TRBD2 | CASSLEGGRDTDTQYF | TGCGCCAGCAGCTTGGAGGGCGGGAGGGATACAGATACGCAGTATTTT
TRBJ2-7 | TRBV7-2 | - | TRBD2 | CASSLTTSGRMGEQYF | TGTGCCAGCAGCTTAACAACTAGCGGGAGAATGGGCGAGCAGTACTTC
TRBJ2-5 | TRBV30 | once | TRBD1 | CAWSEGTGSLEQYF | TGTGCCTGGAGTGAGGGGACAGGGAGCTTGGAGCAGTACTTC
TRBJ1-2 | TRBV29-1 | - | - | CSVPRDYGYTF | TGCAGCGTTCCCCGGGACTATGGCTACACCTTC
TRBJ2-5 | TRBV5-1 | - | - | CASSSALGSYDEQYF | TGCGCCAGCAGCTCGGCCTTAGGGAGTTACGATGAGCAGTACTTC
TRBJ1-2 | TRBV7-9 | - | TRBD1 | CASSSTGGSDYGYTF | TGTGCCAGCAGCTCCACAGGGGGCTCGGACTATGGCTACACCTTC
TRBJ1-4 | TRBV6-1 | - | - | CASSVRQGQKLFF | TGTGCCAGCAGTGTAAGGCAGGGCCAAAAACTGTTTTTT
TRBJ2-1 | TRBV13 | - | TRBD2 | CASTFMASGISYNEQFF | TGTGCCAGCACCTTTATGGCTAGCGGGATCTCCTACAATGAGCAGTTCTTC
TRBJ2-7 | TRBV7-8 | once | - | CASSLALSGPSSYEQYF | TGTGCCAGCAGCTTAGCGCTTAGCGGACCTAGCTCCTACGAGCAGTACTTC
TRBJ1-2 | TRBV6-1 | - | TRBD1 | CASMPADRAHGYTF | TGTGCCAGCATGCCGGCGGACAGGGCCCATGGCTACACCTTC
TRBJ2-1 | TRBV6-5 | - | TRBD2 | CASSYGTTSGRNEQFF | TGTGCCAGCAGTTACGGGACCACTAGCGGGAGGAATGAGCAGTTCTTC
TRBJ1-2 | TRBV4-1 | - | - | CASSQVGSLANGYTF | TGCGCCAGCAGCCAAGTCGGCAGCCTAGCTAATGGCTACACCTTC
TRBJ2-1 | TRBV5-8 | - | TRBD1 | CASRLTGTGPNNEQFF | TGTGCCAGCAGATTGACCGGGACAGGCCCAAACAATGAGCAGTTCTTC
TRBJ2-1 | TRBV11-2 | - | TRBD2 | CASSLVPSGGANEQFF | TGTGCCAGCAGCTTAGTCCCTAGCGGGGGGGCTAATGAGCAGTTCTTC
TRBJ1-2 | TRBV29-1 | - | - | CSVDRAGAYGYTF | TGCAGCGTTGACAGGGCTGGGGCCTATGGCTACACCTTC
TRBJ1-6 | TRBV19 | - | - | CASSSVQALPPLHF | TGTGCCAGTAGTTCGGTGCAGGCCCTTCCACCCCTCCACTTT